This section outlines one T cell receptor (beta chain) sequence together with its context. Assay used: immunoSEQ multiplex PCR; TCRdb lists only in-frame clones, some missing. The sample has tens of thousands of clones, more than 75% seen once. These data are taken from a study of T cell responses to AZD1222 COVID-19 vaccine. Sequenced here: peripheral blood, sampled 28 days after the second AZD1222 dose. This sequence was found in an adult who received the AZD1222 COVID-19 vaccine.

CDR3 in amino acids: CASSESHLGYAGNTIYF. CDR3 sequence (DNA): TGTGCCAGCAGCGAGTCTCACCTCGGCTACGCTGGAAACACCATATATTTT. V is TRBV9 and J is TRBJ1-3; no definite D call. Per the germline V gene, CDR1 is SGDLS and CDR2 is YYNGEE. V lost 3 bases and J lost 2, with 18 bases in between. The CDR3 loop spans 17 amino acids.